These T cell receptor beta chains were read from a single sample in a study of spatial heterogeneity in lung cancer. Using its own MiXCR run on the 5' RACE reads, TCRdb lists one record per CDR3 protein. The sample has 15,000 to 20,000 distinct CDR3 sequences, roughly a fifth seen once. The sequenced sample was PBMCs, obtained at surgery. The receptors derive from a male donor with early-stage non-small cell lung cancer. Both conserved end residues are part of each CDR3.

CDR3 protein	V gene	CDR3 length	J gene
CASSQERGEQFF	TRBV12-3/TRBV12-4	12	TRBJ2-1
CASSSDAGGRGDTQYF	TRBV5-1	16	TRBJ2-3
CASGEGESGKLFF	TRBV7-3	13	TRBJ1-4
CATSDSGTKETQYF	TRBV24-1	14	TRBJ2-5
CASSTDGNTEAFF	TRBV28	13	TRBJ1-1
CVSSRLGTSGTIYNEQFF	TRBV5-6	18	TRBJ2-1
CASSPSLSGNTIYF	TRBV12-3/TRBV12-4	14	TRBJ1-3
CASSLGSYEQYF	TRBV12-3/TRBV12-4	12	TRBJ2-7
CASSLAMTGAYEQYF	TRBV4-1	15	TRBJ2-7
CASKALAGGTDTQYF	TRBV6-5	15	TRBJ2-3
CSARDQIGEGLEQYF	TRBV20-1	15	TRBJ2-7
CAISDWERTDTQYF	TRBV10-3	14	TRBJ2-3
CASGGGEQETQYF	TRBV12-3/TRBV12-4	13	TRBJ2-5
CASSYTGPAEAFF	TRBV6-6	13	TRBJ1-1
CASSLLGTAYEQYF	TRBV12-3/TRBV12-4	14	TRBJ2-7
CAISDQETQYF	TRBV10-3	11	TRBJ2-5
CAISESPVMNTEAFF	TRBV10-3	15	TRBJ1-1
CSARDWGEKLFF	TRBV20-1	12	TRBJ1-4
CAIKGGVSSTDTQYF	TRBV10-3	15	TRBJ2-3
CAGKMESSYNEQFF	TRBV2	14	TRBJ2-1
CASSSNNEQFF	TRBV11-2	11	TRBJ2-1
CSARDLVRYGYTF	TRBV20-1	13	TRBJ1-2
CASSQRGELFF	TRBV3-1	11	TRBJ2-2
CASSPLGAGGEQFF	TRBV27	14	TRBJ2-1
CASSRGGQVWTQYF	TRBV12-3/TRBV12-4	14	TRBJ2-5
CASSLDPDTQYF	TRBV5-6	12	TRBJ2-3
CASRWDGHHNTEAFF	TRBV6-6	15	TRBJ1-1
CASSIWDSGGYGYTF	TRBV19	15	TRBJ1-2
CASSYSTYTATNEKLFF	TRBV6-5	17	TRBJ1-4
CASSPLAGTGELFF	TRBV18	14	TRBJ2-2
CSVTGTGESWNYGYTF	TRBV29-1	16	TRBJ1-2
CSARDIRLEKLFF	TRBV20-1	13	TRBJ1-4
CASNSLRGRRGNTIYF	TRBV11-2	16	TRBJ1-3
CASSLYPGAPSYTF	TRBV7-2	14	TRBJ1-2
CASSEWEVDSPLHF	TRBV25-1	14	TRBJ1-6
CASSSQGAQYGYTF	TRBV9	14	TRBJ1-2
CASSYSGETQYF	TRBV6-5	12	TRBJ2-5
CASSEQLVSYGYTF	TRBV6-1	14	TRBJ1-2
CASSDPYEQYF	TRBV6-1	11	TRBJ2-7
CASVGEGVTGELFF	TRBV12-3/TRBV12-4	14	TRBJ2-2
CASSWGETQYF	TRBV6-5	11	TRBJ2-5
CASSVSGANTEAFF	TRBV9	14	TRBJ1-1
CASSQDHGFAQYF	TRBV14	13	TRBJ2-3
CASSSISGGDNNEQFF	TRBV19	16	TRBJ2-1
CATSRGDTVGYEQYF	TRBV15	15	TRBJ2-7
CASSLGTGERFLGEQFF	TRBV13	17	TRBJ2-1
CSVKQGAYGYTF	TRBV20-1	12	TRBJ1-2
CASSLDQGGSNSYNEQFF	TRBV11-3	18	TRBJ2-1
CASSVDREFGQPQHF	TRBV2	15	TRBJ1-5
CASSDQGGNTEAFF	TRBV2	14	TRBJ1-1
CASSSDRESYGYTF	TRBV7-9	14	TRBJ1-2
CATGGTNTEAFF	TRBV10-3	12	TRBJ1-1
CASRTDSSYNSPLHF	TRBV6-2/TRBV6-3	15	TRBJ1-6
CSVEDVDYEQYF	TRBV29-1	12	TRBJ2-7
CASSSRLGGVPTDTQYF	TRBV12-3/TRBV12-4	17	TRBJ2-3
CASSPSENIQYF	TRBV6-6	12	TRBJ2-4
CASSLSGRTATYEQYF	TRBV27	16	TRBJ2-7
CAGGAGGLTEQYF	TRBV30	13	TRBJ2-7